The 16 T cell receptor beta chains below were found in one sample sequenced in a study of technical replicates of blood from a handful of donors. The protocol was immunoSEQ multiplex PCR, while the TCRdb copy is restricted to in-frame clones and leaves out a portion. The sample includes tens of thousands of clones, roughly 98% of them seen just once. Sequencing used T cells isolated from PBMCs. These receptors all stem from a human donor in good health.

J is TRBJ2-7 and V is TRBV5-6; no clear D. The germline V and J ends were trimmed by 7 bases and 7 bases, with 12 bases remaining between them. The CDR3 length is 11 residues. Germline V gene data show CDR1 as SGHDT and CDR2 as YYEEEE. The CDR3 DNA follows: TGTGCCAGCTCTCGGGTAAGAGAGCAGTACTTC. Its translation is CASSRVREQYF.

Worth noting for this clone: Other DNA sequences of this sample code for an identical CDR3. The chain carries TRBV5-1 and TRBJ2-7; 8 bases map to TRBD1. CDR1 and CDR2 (germline): SGHRS, YFSETQ. The CDR3 totals 14 residues. Trimming at V came to 3 bases and at J to 4 bases, leaving 6 bases not matched to a gene. The CDR3 bases are TGCGCCAGCAGCTCAGGACAGGGTCCGTACGAGCAGTACTTC. Amino acids: CASSSGQGPYEQYF.

The chain employs TRBV4-1 and TRBJ1-1; D unresolved. CDR3 length equals 15 residues. The V gene's germline CDR1 is MGHRA and CDR2 YSYEKL. The V gene lost 1 base and the J gene lost 9 bases, with 18 bases spanning the gap. In nucleotides, the CDR3 is TGCGCCAGCAGCCAAGGGTCTGGGGAGGTCGGCAAAGCTTTCTTT. As protein: CASSQGSGEVGKAFF.

The chain has TRBV7-2 and TRBJ2-7; possible D gene TRBD2, 5 bases. V lost 3 bases and J 1 base, leaving 10 bases between the germline ends. This CDR3 spans 14 amino acids. Looked up from germline, CDR1 is SGHTA and CDR2 is FQGNSA. For the CDR3, the DNA is TGTGCCAGCAGCTTCGGACTGCCATCCTACGAGCAGTACTTC. Its protein product is CASSFGLPSYEQYF.

The CDR3: CASSYGTVTGQPQHF. CDR3 DNA: TGTGCCAGCAGCTATGGGACAGTCACGGGTCAGCCCCAGCATTTT. This rearrangement joins TRBV5-6 to TRBJ1-5; TRBD1 matches 7 bases. Trimming removed 3 bases from V and 6 bases from J; junction bases left unmatched: 9. Germline V lookup: CDR1 SGHDT, CDR2 YYEEEE. CDR3 length equals 15 residues.

This clone was picked up one time. V usage is TRBV10-2 and J usage is TRBJ2-3; 14 bases fit TRBD2. Trimming at V came to 9 bases and at J to 8 bases, leaving 10 bases not matched to a gene. The V gene's germline CDR1 is WSHSY and CDR2 SAAADI. The CDR3 covers 15 residues. The CDR3 nucleotides are TGCGCCAGTCTCCTGACTAGCGGGGGGGAGGGTACGCAGTATTTT. Protein product: CASLLTSGGEGTQYF.

V usage is TRBV6-5 and J usage is TRBJ1-4; D may be TRBD1 (5 bases). V lost 3 bases, J lost 6 bases, and 11 bases lay in between. The CDR3 has 14 residues. Germline CDR1 and CDR2: MNHEY and SVGAGI. The CDR3 sequence is CASSYRQRHEKLFF. CDR3 nucleotides: TGTGCCAGCAGTTATAGACAGAGGCATGAAAAACTGTTTTTT.

The CDR3 reads CASSAQTGDYGYTF. The CDR3 coding sequence is TGTGCCAGCAGCGCGCAGACAGGAGACTATGGCTACACCTTC. The rearrangement uses TRBV7-9 and TRBJ1-2; tentatively, D is TRBD1 (6 bases). The length of the CDR3 is 14 residues. Germline V lookup: CDR1 SEHNR, CDR2 FQNEAQ (reference sequence). Trimming cost V 5 bases and J 3 bases, with 13 bases left between them. The full variable domain, with the rest looked up from reference TRBV7-9 and TRBJ1-2, is DTGVSQNPRHKITKRGQNVTFRCDPISEHNRLYWYRQTLGQGPEFLTYFQNEAQLEKSRLLSDRFSAERPKGSFSTLEIQRTEQGDSAMYLCASSAQTGDYGYTFGSGTRLTVV.

The chain has TRBV5-1 and TRBJ1-5; TRBD1 might be the D (6 bases). Germline CDR1 is SGHRS and CDR2 is YFSETQ. V was trimmed by 0 bases and J by 1 base, leaving 17 bases between them. The CDR3 sequence is 18 residues long. The CDR3 DNA reads TGCGCCAGCAGCTTGGGGGGGGGCTCGGGGATAAGCAATCAGCCCCAGCATTTT. Its translation is CASSLGGGSGISNQPQHF.

The gene calls are TRBV5-1 and TRBJ1-3, with a tentative D call TRBD1 (5 bases). The CDR3 contains 16 residues. Germline V gives CDR1 SGHRS, CDR2 YFSETQ. Trimming removed 4 bases at V and 0 bases at J, with 14 bases between. The CDR3 region is CASSPGGDLSGNTIYF. The CDR3 coding sequence is TGCGCCAGCAGCCCGGGAGGGGATCTCTCTGGAAACACCATATATTTT.

The chain recombines TRBV29-1 with TRBJ1-1; TRBD1 might be the D (6 bases). The germline V gene has CDR1 SQVTM and CDR2 ANQGSEA. This CDR3 region has 12 residues. Trimming left V 7 bases short and J 9 bases short, with 18 bases between. CDR3 nucleotides: TGCAGCGCAGCTTACCCGGACAGAAAAGCTTTCTTT. This sequence encodes CSAAYPDRKAFF.

This clone appeared a single time. The V call is TRBV30, the J call TRBJ1-1; the match to TRBD1 covers 8 bases. V shed 4 bases and J 3 bases; nucleotides not matched to a gene: 10. The V gene's germline CDR1 is GTSNPN and CDR2 SVGIG (reference sequence). The CDR3 is 15 residues long. CDR3 sequence reads: CAWTQQGVVDTEAFF. Written as DNA, the CDR3 is TGTGCCTGGACCCAACAGGGGGTGGTTGACACTGAAGCTTTCTTT.

This chain uses TRBV29-1 with TRBJ2-7, with D perhaps matching TRBD1 (6 bases). The V and J ends lost 0 bases and 5 bases respectively, with 8 bases between them. The V gene's germline CDR1 is SQVTM and CDR2 ANQGSEA. This CDR3 spans 12 amino acids. The CDR3 spells CSVEEGGDEQYF. The CDR3 coding sequence is TGCAGCGTTGAAGAAGGGGGAGACGAGCAGTACTTC.

The chain employs TRBV25-1 and TRBJ1-5; D remains unclear. This CDR3 contains 15 residues. V was clipped by 6 bases and J by 3 bases, with 15 bases between them. Germline assignment: CDR1 MGHDK and CDR2 SYGVNS. The CDR3 protein is CASSPDGNYNQPQHF. The CDR3 bases are TGTGCCAGCAGCCCCGACGGGAATTACAATCAGCCCCAGCATTTT.

CDR3 nucleotide sequence: TGTGCCTGGAGGGACTTATTGCGGGATAACACTGAAGCTTTCTTT. Its translation: CAWRDLLRDNTEAFF. The J gene is TRBJ1-1, the V gene TRBV30; D not resolved. The CDR3 consists of 15 residues. V lost 3 bases and J lost 2, with 16 bases in between. Germline lookup yields CDR1 GTSNPN and CDR2 SVGIG (reference sequence).

V gene TRBV29-1 combines with J gene TRBJ1-1; D is undetermined. The CDR3 totals 13 residues. The V end was cut by 7 bases, the J end by 1 base, with 13 bases between. Germline V gene sequence: CDR1 SQVTM, CDR2 ANQGSEA. Written as DNA, the CDR3 is TGCAGCGCTTACAGTGGTGGGAACACTGAAGCTTTCTTT. Translation: CSAYSGGNTEAFF.